These 28 T cell receptor beta chains were sequenced from one sample in a study of blood T cells in healthy people across ages. A second PCR of about 7 to 11 cycles used a sample-barcoded 5' primer and a J-beta primer mix. MiXCR, run by TCRdb on the 5' RACE reads, gives a single entry per CDR3 protein. The profile shows about 800,000 distinct CDR3 sequences, about three fifths of them singletons. Source material: blood. Receptors originate from a man younger than 45 in good health.

This chain links TRBV5-1 with TRBJ2-3; D not certain. CDR1 SGHRS and CDR2 YFSETQ come from the germline V gene. Trimming cost V 2 bases and J 6 bases, with 13 bases left between them. CDR3 length: 14 residues. The CDR3 coding sequence is TGCGCCAGCAGCTTACTGACCCCATTGGATACGCAGTATTTT. As protein: CASSLLTPLDTQYF.

The chain links TRBV7-2 to TRBJ2-7; unclear D gene. The CDR3 runs 14 residues. V was shortened by 5 bases and J by 3 bases, with 14 bases between the two germline ends. Germline V lookup: CDR1 SGHTA, CDR2 FQGNSA. CDR3 residues: CASSVGESFYEQYF. The DNA of the CDR3 is TGTGCCAGCAGCGTAGGAGAGAGCTTCTACGAGCAGTACTTC.

This chain uses TRBV20-1 with TRBJ2-1; tentatively, D is TRBD1 or TRBD2 (6 bases each). The J call may be mistaken, given a closer DNA end match to TRBJ2-7. The CDR3 has 13 residues. Germline lookup yields CDR1 DFQATT and CDR2 SNEGSKA (reference sequence). CDR3 amino acids: CSAREGGLNEQYF. Here the CDR3 DNA reads TGCAGTGCTAGAGAGGGGGGCCTCAATGAGCAGTACTTC.

This chain links TRBV7-9 with TRBJ2-7, with D maybe TRBD1 (5 bases). From germline, CDR1 is SEHNR and CDR2 FQNEAQ (reference sequence). The CDR3 has 16 residues. V dropped 6 bases and J dropped 1 base, with 19 bases sitting between them. For the CDR3, the DNA is TGTGCCAGCAGTTTCATAGAGGCGGACAAGTCCTACGAGCAGTACTTC. The encoded protein is CASSFIEADKSYEQYF.

With respect to this clonotype: Relative to the germline gene, one junction end is altered; a read error may explain this. The chain is built from TRBV7-2 and TRBJ1-2, with D uncertain. Germline assignment: CDR1 SGHTA and CDR2 FQGNSA. This CDR3 region has 14 residues. CDR3 protein: CVSSFNRVNYGYTF. CDR3 sequence (DNA): TGTGTCAGCAGCTTTAATAGAGTCAACTATGGCTACACCTTC.

The chain recombines TRBV3-1 with TRBJ1-1; tentatively, D is TRBD1 (5 bases). The ends were cut back, 1 base at V and 3 bases at J, with 9 bases in the middle. Germline CDR1 is LGHDT and CDR2 is YNNKEL (reference sequence). The CDR3 has 14 residues. The CDR3: CASSQGLGHTEAFF. CDR3 DNA: TGTGCCAGCAGCCAAGGCTTGGGACACACTGAAGCTTTCTTT.

This clonotype has more than one count but fewer than ten. J is TRBJ2-3 and V is TRBV7-2; perhaps D is TRBD1 or TRBD2 (6 bases each). V lost 0 bases to trimming and J lost 1 base, with 11 bases between them. The germline V gene encodes CDR1 SGHTA and CDR2 FQGNSA. This CDR3 has 16 residues. The DNA of the CDR3 is TGTGCCAGCAGCTTAGCCCCGGGGGCCGGCACAGATACGCAGTATTTT. Its protein product is CASSLAPGAGTDTQYF.

The chain is built from TRBV29-1 and TRBJ2-3, with D unresolved. Trimming took 8 bases from V and 3 from J, leaving 18 bases between them. The CDR3 length is 14 residues. Germline CDR1 SQVTM, CDR2 ANQGSEA. CDR3 sequence reads: CSFRQLVWTDTQYF. CDR3 nucleotide sequence: TGCAGCTTTCGGCAGTTGGTATGGACAGATACGCAGTATTTT.

The rearrangement uses TRBV6-5 and TRBJ1-2; weak D call: TRBD1 (6 bases). Trimming took off 6 bases at V and 5 bases at J, with 16 bases between the two ends. The CDR3 covers 14 residues. Germline CDR1 and CDR2: MNHEY and SVGAGI. The chain's CDR3 is CASREIGQSYGYTF. CDR3 nucleotide sequence: TGTGCCAGCAGGGAAATCGGACAGAGTTATGGCTACACCTTC.

V gene TRBV7-9 combines with J gene TRBJ1-2; D not resolved. This CDR3 has 14 residues. V shed 6 bases and J shed 4 bases, with 15 bases lying between them. CDR1 and CDR2 (germline): SEHNR, FQNEAQ (reference sequence). CDR3 residues: CASSRASFGYGYTF. The CDR3 DNA sequence: TGTGCCAGCAGTAGAGCGAGTTTCGGCTATGGCTACACCTTC.

This clonotype was detected many times. The V call is TRBV12-3 or TRBV12-4, the J call TRBJ1-5; the D gene is possibly TRBD1 (6 bases). There are 13 residues in the CDR3. V was pared by 5 bases and J by 9 bases, with 14 bases between. The CDR3: CASSDRTPSPQHF. The CDR3 coding sequence is TGTGCCAGCAGTGACAGGACCCCCTCGCCCCAGCATTTT.

The chain uses TRBV9 and TRBJ2-1; 9 bases agree with TRBD2. CDR3 length: 16 residues. Germline CDR1 and CDR2: SGDLS and YYNGEE. V gave up 2 bases and J gave up 0 bases; unmatched junction bases: 3. The CDR3: CASSVSGRNSYNEQFF. In nucleotides, the CDR3 is TGTGCCAGCAGCGTTAGCGGGAGAAACTCCTACAATGAGCAGTTCTTC.

At least ten counts were recorded for this clonotype. The chain carries TRBV7-3 and TRBJ2-6; D remains unclear. The CDR3 sequence is 19 residues long. Germline V gene sequence: CDR1 SGHTA, CDR2 FQGTGA. Trimming pared 4 bases from V and 1 base from J, leaving 20 bases between. CDR3 region: CASSSLDPLVESGANVLTF. Written as DNA, the CDR3 is TGTGCCAGCAGCTCACTGGACCCCCTAGTAGAGTCTGGGGCCAACGTCCTGACTTTC.

V gene TRBV2 combines with J gene TRBJ2-7; 9 nucleotides line up with TRBD1. Trimming removed 5 bases from V and 2 bases from J; junction bases left unmatched: 7. Germline V gives CDR1 SNHLY, CDR2 FYNNEI. There are 15 residues in the CDR3. CDR3 sequence (DNA): TGTGCCAGCAGTCCGGACAGGGGAATCGCCTACGAGCAGTACTTC. It translates to CASSPDRGIAYEQYF. The whole variable domain, filled in from reference TRBV2 and TRBJ2-7, reads EPEVTQTPSHQVTQMGQEVILRCVPISNHLYFYWYRQILGQKVEFLVSFYNNEISEKSEIFDDQFSVERPDGSNFTLKIRSTKLEDSAMYFCASSPDRGIAYEQYFGPGTRLTVT.

This clonotype was seen a few times. The chain is built from TRBV29-1 and TRBJ2-7, with D tentatively TRBD1 (5 bases). Trimming pared 6 bases from V and 0 bases from J, leaving 12 bases between. The germline V gene has CDR1 SQVTM and CDR2 ANQGSEA. The CDR3 is made up of 13 amino acids. CDR3 bases: TGCAGCGTGAGAGGTCAGGGCTCCTACGAGCAGTACTTC. This codes for CSVRGQGSYEQYF.

This chain joins TRBV5-1 and TRBJ2-5; weak D call: TRBD2 (7 bases). The length of the CDR3 is 14 residues. The V gene's germline CDR1 is SGHRS and CDR2 YFSETQ. Between the trimmed V and J ends, which lost 1 base and 5 bases, there was a span of 12 bases. The DNA of the CDR3 is TGCGCCAGCAGCTTGACGGGGGGCTCGGAGACCCAGTACTTC. Encoded protein: CASSLTGGSETQYF.

The rearrangement joins TRBV20-1 to TRBJ1-1; tentatively, D is TRBD1 (6 bases). Germline V gene lookup returns CDR1 DFQATT and CDR2 SNEGSKA (reference sequence). The ends were cut back, 3 bases at V and 2 bases at J, with 13 bases in the middle. CDR3 length equals 14 residues. The CDR3 DNA sequence: TGCAGTGCTAGTCGTTCGGGGGCTAACACTGAAGCTTTCTTT. It codes for CSASRSGANTEAFF.

The chain employs TRBV6-1 and TRBJ2-7; 7 bases align to TRBD2. Trimming took 5 bases from V and 4 from J; bases not matched to a gene: 8. Germline V lookup: CDR1 MNHNS, CDR2 SASEGT. The length of the CDR3 is 14 residues. The CDR3 DNA is TGTGCCAGCAGTAAGGGCGGGAGCAATTACGAGCAGTACTTC. Translated: CASSKGGSNYEQYF.

This clonotype was detected a few times. The chain is built from TRBV9 and TRBJ2-3, with D uncertain. Germline V gene lookup returns CDR1 SGDLS and CDR2 YYNGEE. The CDR3 covers 12 residues. The V end was cut by 3 bases, the J end by 5 bases, with 7 bases between. The DNA of the CDR3 is TGTGCCAGCAGCGCCACCGAAGATACGCAGTATTTT. Amino acid sequence: CASSATEDTQYF.

The chain links TRBV4-2 to TRBJ2-3, with TRBD2 as a possible D gene (5 bases). This CDR3 comprises 16 residues. Germline CDR1 is LGHNA and CDR2 is YNFKEQ. With 4 bases removed from V and 2 bases from J, the gap between germline ends came to 16 bases. The CDR3 DNA follows: TGTGCCAGCAGCCTACCGGACTGGCCCAACACAGATACGCAGTATTTT. Translating it yields CASSLPDWPNTDTQYF.

This CDR3 is CSAIDRRTYEQYF. CDR3 bases: TGCAGTGCTATAGACAGGAGGACCTACGAGCAGTACTTC. The chain links TRBV20-1 to TRBJ2-4; TRBD1 might be the D (6 bases). TRBJ2-7 explains the end of the DNA better; the J call may be wrong. The length of the CDR3 is 13 residues. The germline CDR1 and CDR2 sequences are DFQATT and SNEGSKA (reference sequence).

The rearrangement uses TRBV7-3 and TRBJ2-1; the D gene is possibly TRBD1 (6 bases). Germline CDR1 is SGHTA and CDR2 is FQGTGA. V was clipped by 5 bases and J by 10 bases, with 12 bases between them. This CDR3 has 12 amino acids. CDR3 residues: CASSNYGTEQFF. DNA for the CDR3: TGTGCCAGCAGCAACTACGGGACAGAGCAGTTCTTC. Based on the CDR3 plus reference TRBV7-3 and TRBJ2-1, the full variable domain is GAGVSQTPSNKVTEKGKYVELRCDPISGHTALYWYRQSLGQGPEFLIYFQGTGAADDSGLPNDRFFAVRPEGSVSTLKIQRTERGDSAVYLCASSNYGTEQFFGPGTRLTVL.

This clonotype was found a few times. This chain uses TRBV5-1 with TRBJ2-3; unclear D gene. The CDR3 is 15 amino acids. Germline assignment: CDR1 SGHRS and CDR2 YFSETQ. Trimming took off 4 bases at V and 0 bases at J, with 12 bases between the two ends. The CDR3 nucleotides read TGCGCCAGCAGCCCTTGGACGGCTAGCACAGATACGCAGTATTTT. This translates into CASSPWTASTDTQYF.

This clonotype has at least ten counts. This sequence joins TRBV2 and TRBJ2-2; D possibly corresponds to TRBD2 (6 bases). The length of the CDR3 is 16 residues. The V end was cut by 5 bases, the J end by 7 bases, with 20 bases between. Germline CDR1 is SNHLY and CDR2 is FYNNEI. CDR3 nucleotide sequence: TGTGCCAGCAGTCGAACGGGGGTCGAACAAGGCGGGGAGCTGTTTTTT. Amino acid sequence: CASSRTGVEQGGELFF.

The CDR3 DNA is TGTGCCAGCACCCGTTCTGTCCACAATGAGCAGTTCTTC. This sequence encodes CASTRSVHNEQFF. The gene calls are TRBV7-9 and TRBJ2-1, with D unclear. Germline CDR1 and CDR2: SEHNR and FQNEAQ (reference sequence). Trimming pared 7 bases from V and 5 bases from J, leaving 12 bases between. This CDR3 has 13 amino acids.

The table lists this clonotype with a few counts. The chain combines TRBV6-5 with TRBJ2-1, with D unclear. The CDR3 covers 15 residues. Trimming took off 0 bases at V and 6 bases at J, with 12 bases between the two ends. CDR1 is MNHEY, CDR2 SVGAGI, per germline. The CDR3 nucleotides read TGTGCCAGCAGTTACTCGAGTGACACCATCAATGAGCAGTTCTTC. Translating gives CASSYSSDTINEQFF.

The gene calls are TRBV10-3 and TRBJ1-2, with TRBD1 matching 7 bases. The CDR3 extends over 15 amino acids. CDR1 is ENHRY, CDR2 SYGVKD, per germline. Germline trimming cut 7 bases from V and 2 bases from J; bases unmatched to any gene: 10. The CDR3 DNA is TGTGCCATCAAGAGACAGGGCGAGGGGAACTATGGCTACACCTTC. It encodes CAIKRQGEGNYGYTF.

This clonotype was counted at least ten times. The rearrangement links TRBV12-3 or TRBV12-4 to TRBJ2-7; no firm D call. CDR3 length: 13 residues. V lost 2 bases to trimming and J lost 5 bases, with 10 bases between them. The CDR3 here is CASSLLRRHEQYF. CDR3 DNA sequence: TGTGCCAGCAGTTTACTCCGACGTCACGAGCAGTACTTC.